The clone carrying this T cell receptor beta chain was seen once. Per germline, CDR1 SGHRS and CDR2 YFSETQ. The CDR3 is 14 amino acids. Trimming removed 7 bases at V and 4 bases at J, with 14 bases between. TCRdb keeps only in-frame clones here, not all; method: immunoSEQ multiplex PCR. The table has approximately 130,000 clones, roughly 79% seen once. This record belongs to a study of blood T cell repertoires in COVID-19. On the study more broadly: The study drew acute and convalescent COVID-19 samples from the United States, Italy and Spain. Sources were T cells, B-cell-depleted T cells, or PBMCs; the material itself was cDNA or gDNA.

The sequenced sample was peripheral blood. This chain links TRBV5-1 with TRBJ1-4; D is undetermined. The sequence derives from a man older than 75 with acute or convalescent COVID-19. The CDR3 DNA is TGCGCCAGCCGGGATTGGCCTAATAATGAAAAACTGTTTTTT. Protein product: CASRDWPNNEKLFF.